This entry lists 5 T cell receptor beta chains sequenced from one sample in a study of T cells in Graves' hyperthyroidism and ophthalmopathy. Researchers amplified the TCR beta CDR3 regions from RNA transcripts. Primed by the HTBI set, a first-round RT-PCR was run on the TCR CDR3. TCRdb re-called the multiplex PCR reads through MiXCR, storing one row per CDR3 protein. The table lists about 770,000 distinct CDR3 sequences, approximately 19% of them singletons, with roughly 17% in the top ten. The sequenced sample was blood. These receptors came from a woman aged 45-59 years with Graves' hyperthyroidism that later progressed to Graves' ophthalmopathy.

The chain has TRBV6-5 and TRBJ1-1; tentative D call: TRBD1 (5 bases). Deletions cut 0 bases from V and 7 bases from J, with 12 bases between. The germline gives CDR1 MNHEY, CDR2 SVGAGI. CDR3 length equals 14 residues. The CDR3 is CASSYSSGRDEAFF. The CDR3 nucleotides read TGTGCCAGCAGTTACTCATCAGGGCGGGATGAAGCTTTCTTT.

In this sample, this clonotype turned up many times. The genes are TRBV2 and TRBJ1-1; D unresolved. The V end lost 1 base, the J end lost 0 bases, and 6 bases lay between the germline ends. The CDR3 has 14 amino acids. CDR1 is SNHLY, CDR2 FYNNEI, per germline. This CDR3 reads CASSEVRMNTEAFF. For the CDR3, the DNA is TGTGCCAGCAGTGAAGTTCGGATGAACACTGAAGCTTTCTTT.

On this clonotype itself: A read error may be the cause here, since a much bigger clone is one base away. Because the CDR3 is missing its conserved closing phenylalanine or tryptophan, this is likely a read error. J is TRBJ1-1 and V is TRBV6-1, with D maybe TRBD1 (5 bases). Germline lookup yields CDR1 MNHNS and CDR2 SASEGT. The V gene lost 0 bases and the J gene lost 4 bases, with 9 bases spanning the gap. CDR3 length: 14 amino acids. CDR3 sequence (DNA): TGTGCCAGCAGTGAAGCAGGGGAGGGCACTGAAGCTTTCCTT. This codes for CASSEAGEGTEAFL.

This clonotype was observed many times. V is TRBV2 and J is TRBJ1-4; 8 bases fit TRBD1. V was clipped by 2 bases and J by 8 bases; unmatched bases: 7. Germline V lookup: CDR1 SNHLY, CDR2 FYNNEI. The CDR3 sequence is 15 residues long. In DNA, the CDR3 is TGTGCCAGCAGTGAACCCCGGACAGGGAGGGAAAAACTGTTTTTT. The encoded protein is CASSEPRTGREKLFF.

This chain joins TRBV6-1 and TRBJ1-4; D remains ambiguous. Between the trimmed V and J ends, which lost 1 base and 8 bases, there was a span of 14 bases. The CDR3 extends over 15 amino acids. Germline loops: CDR1 MNHNS, CDR2 SASEGT. The CDR3 region is CASSEVGRSVEKLFF. The CDR3 bases are TGTGCCAGCAGTGAAGTCGGCCGGTCGGTCGAAAAACTGTTTTTT.